This T cell receptor (beta chain) stems from a study of blood T cell repertoires in COVID-19. Here immunoSEQ multiplex PCR was the method, and the copy in TCRdb shows in-frame clones only, minus some. The top ten clones hold roughly 8% of a sample with 140,000 to 150,000 clones, around 86% of them seen once. Germline loops: CDR1 KGHSH, CDR2 LQKENI. This CDR3 has 15 amino acids. V trimming: 5 bases; J trimming: 2 bases; junction bases outside the gene matches: 8. Sequenced input: peripheral blood. The rearrangement joins TRBV18 to TRBJ2-5; 7 nucleotides agree with TRBD1. This sequence originates from a human donor in a cohort sampled during active COVID-19. As DNA, the CDR3 is TGTGCCAGCTCAACTGACTTGGGACAGCAAGAGACCCAGTACTTC. As protein: CASSTDLGQQETQYF.